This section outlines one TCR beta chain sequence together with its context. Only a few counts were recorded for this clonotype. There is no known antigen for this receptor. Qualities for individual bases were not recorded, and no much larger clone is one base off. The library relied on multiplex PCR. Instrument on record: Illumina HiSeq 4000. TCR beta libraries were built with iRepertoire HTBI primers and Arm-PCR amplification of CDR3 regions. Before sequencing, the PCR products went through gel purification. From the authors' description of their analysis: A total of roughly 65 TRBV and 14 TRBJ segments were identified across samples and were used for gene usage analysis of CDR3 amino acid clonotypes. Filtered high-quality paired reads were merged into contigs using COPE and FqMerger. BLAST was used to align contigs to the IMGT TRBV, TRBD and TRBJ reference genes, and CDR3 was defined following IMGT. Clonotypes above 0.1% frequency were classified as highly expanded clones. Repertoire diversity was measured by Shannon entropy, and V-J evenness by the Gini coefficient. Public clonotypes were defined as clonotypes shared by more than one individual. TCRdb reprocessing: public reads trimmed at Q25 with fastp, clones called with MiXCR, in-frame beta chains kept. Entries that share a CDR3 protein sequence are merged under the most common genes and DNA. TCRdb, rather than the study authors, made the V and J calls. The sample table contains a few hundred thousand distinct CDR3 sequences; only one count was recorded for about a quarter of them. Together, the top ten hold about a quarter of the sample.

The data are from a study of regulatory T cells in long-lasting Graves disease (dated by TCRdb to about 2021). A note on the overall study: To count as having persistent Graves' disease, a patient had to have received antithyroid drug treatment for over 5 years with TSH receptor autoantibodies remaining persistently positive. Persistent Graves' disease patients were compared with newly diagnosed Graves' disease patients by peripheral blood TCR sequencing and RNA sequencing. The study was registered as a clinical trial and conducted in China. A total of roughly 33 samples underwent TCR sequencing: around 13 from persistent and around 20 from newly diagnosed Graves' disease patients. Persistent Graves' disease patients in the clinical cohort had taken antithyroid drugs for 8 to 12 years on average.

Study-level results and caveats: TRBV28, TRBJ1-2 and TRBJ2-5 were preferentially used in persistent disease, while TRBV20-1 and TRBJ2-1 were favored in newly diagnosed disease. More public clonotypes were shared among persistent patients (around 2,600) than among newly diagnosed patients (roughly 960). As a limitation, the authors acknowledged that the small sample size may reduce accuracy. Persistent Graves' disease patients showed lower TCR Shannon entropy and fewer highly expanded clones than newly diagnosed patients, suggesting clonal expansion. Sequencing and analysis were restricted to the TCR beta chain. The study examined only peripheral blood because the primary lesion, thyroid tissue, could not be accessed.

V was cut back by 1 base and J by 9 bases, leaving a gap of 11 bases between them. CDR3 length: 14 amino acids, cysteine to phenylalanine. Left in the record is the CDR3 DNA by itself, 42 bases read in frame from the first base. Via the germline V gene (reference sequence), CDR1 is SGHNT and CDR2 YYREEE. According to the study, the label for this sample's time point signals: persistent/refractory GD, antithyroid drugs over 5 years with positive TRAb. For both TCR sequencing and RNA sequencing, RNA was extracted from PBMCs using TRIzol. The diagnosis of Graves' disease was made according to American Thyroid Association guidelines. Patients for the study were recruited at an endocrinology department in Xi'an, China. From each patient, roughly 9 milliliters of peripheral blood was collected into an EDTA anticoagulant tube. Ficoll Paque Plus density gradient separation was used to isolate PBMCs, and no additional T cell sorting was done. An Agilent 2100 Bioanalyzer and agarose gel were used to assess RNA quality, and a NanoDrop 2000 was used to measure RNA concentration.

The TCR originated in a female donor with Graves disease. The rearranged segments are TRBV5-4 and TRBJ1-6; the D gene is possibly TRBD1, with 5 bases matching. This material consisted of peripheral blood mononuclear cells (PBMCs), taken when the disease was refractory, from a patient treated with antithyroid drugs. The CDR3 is CASSLRQYVSPLHF. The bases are TGTGCCAGCAGCTTGAGACAGTACGTTTCACCCCTCCACTTT.